This T cell receptor (beta chain) is drawn from a study of CXCR3-negative and CXCR3-positive naive CD8 T cells (dated 2019 in TCRdb). At the level of the whole study: About 135 million TRB reads were obtained in total, roughly 1.5 +/- 0.3 million reads per library. The diversity and physicochemical repertoire analyses included more than ten donors pooled from two independent experiments. TRBV-TRBJ cluster analysis included naive subsets from a handful of donors and memory cells from 3 donors.

The reads were generated on a NextSeq 550. The Human TCR Profiling Kit (MiLaboratory) was used to prepare UMI-labeled 5' RACE TRB cDNA libraries. cDNA synthesis used the entire amount of extracted RNA, and PCR amplification then used the entire amount of cDNA produced. The libraries were made side by side, with each library going through the same number of PCR cycles. In the source study's methods: About 54,000 +/- 9,700 unique UMI-labeled TRB cDNA molecules per library were extracted with MIGEC and MiXCR, with at least two reads per UMI required. Each library averaged about 37,000 +/- 9,700 functional in-frame TRB CDR3 nucleotide clonotypes without stop codons. After downsampling to 5000 UMI-labeled TRB molecules per sample, diversity metrics, including normalized Shannon-Wiener and Chao1, were computed in VDJtools. Clonotype-size-weighted physicochemical properties of the central five CDR3 residues (interaction energy, strength, volume and Kidera factor 4) were computed in VDJtools. Once TCRdb had reprocessed the reads, it stored one entry per CDR3 protein sequence and supplied no DNA. What appears here as the V and J calls and clone size reflects TCRdb's work, not the paper's. This sample's table has entries for roughly 100,000 distinct CDR3 sequences. In total, the top ten clones hold approximately 0.37% of the sample.

As regards this clonotype: There is no known antigen for this receptor.

Including cysteine and phenylalanine, the CDR3 has 13 amino acids. DNA is not recorded here. The CDR1 and CDR2 encoded by the germline V gene are MNHEY and SVGAGI. Study-wide findings and limitations: Because surface CD5, which is linked to self-reactivity in mice, was comparable between the naive subsets, TCR interaction strength was also inferred from TRB CDR3 physicochemical properties. Both naive subsets had comparably high repertoire diversity, while memory CD8+ T cells had much lower repertoire diversity. Naive CXCR3-negative and CXCR3-positive cells from the same donor showed similar TRBV-TRBJ usage, whereas memory cells showed distinct patterns. Because CXCR3 expression was partially decreased after cryopreservation, freshly isolated PBMCs were used for most assays. Compared with CXCR3-negative naive cells, CXCR3-positive naive cells had TRB CDR3s with higher hydrophobicity (lower Kidera factor 4), lower energy, and higher strength and volume indices.

Each CD8+ T cell subset was flow-sorted in triplicate, with roughly 300,000 cells per subset placed directly into RLT lysis buffer. To exclude memory contaminants, naive CD8+ T cells were stringently defined as CD45RO-CCR7+CD27+CD95-. Standard density gradient centrifugation was used to isolate peripheral blood mononuclear cells from buffy coats. Naive CXCR3-negative and CXCR3-positive CD8+ T cells were flow-sorted on a FACSAria III. Total RNA was extracted from sorted cells using an RNeasy Mini Kit. The clonotype originates from a human donor in good health. Some clones in this sample may be carry-over from other donors' samples. The chain is encoded by TRBV6-5 joined to TRBJ1-2; TCRdb calls TRBD1, which cannot be checked without DNA. Sequencing was carried out using naive CXCR3+ CD8+ T cells from blood. In the paper's terms, the cell subset or site label means: CD45RO-CCR7+CD27+CD95- naive CD8+ T cells expressing CXCR3 (TNR3+). The CDR3 loop reads CASSDRGLGGYTF.